This T cell receptor beta chain originates from a study of T cells after yellow fever vaccination. Study at large: For low cell numbers, libraries were made with SMART-Seq v4 Ultra Low Input.

The CDR3 length is 13 residues. Germline assignment: CDR1 SEHNR and CDR2 FQNEAQ (reference sequence). V lost 6 bases, J lost 6 bases, and 4 bases stayed unmatched. Study-level points and caveats: There was a possibility that FACS-sorted repertoires contained abundant clonotypes contaminating from the bulk population. A limited proportion of clonotypes was detected within both the CD4 and CD8 compartments.

Production of TCR cDNA was by 5'RACE template switching, which also added a universal primer site and UMIs. TCRdb reprocessed the 5' RACE reads with MiXCR, giving one entry per CDR3 protein. The table has more than 450,000 distinct CDR3 sequences, 20% to 25% seen once. For this clonotype: Its antigen is not identified.

The specimen was PBMCs, collected approximately 20 days after the first yellow fever vaccination. This TCR came from a man between 18 and 29 years old who received the YFV17D yellow fever vaccine. The J gene is TRBJ2-2, the V gene TRBV7-9; 7 bases map to TRBD1. In DNA form, the CDR3 reads TGTGCCAGCAGAGGGGGACAGCCCGGGGAGCTGTTTTTT. Translating it yields CASRGGQPGELFF.